This TCR beta chain appears in the sequencing data of a study of tumour-infiltrating T cells in Burkitt lymphoma. In the study overall: Productive clonality predicted overall and progression-free survival.

Between the trimmed V and J ends, which lost 0 bases and 3 bases, there was a span of 11 bases. The V gene's germline CDR1 is MGHRA and CDR2 YSYEKL. The CDR3 runs to 15 residues. The protocol was immunoSEQ multiplex PCR, while the TCRdb copy is restricted to in-frame clones and leaves out a portion. In the table there are thousands of clones, about four fifths of which are singletons. The specimen was tumor tissue. The receptor was derived from a human donor with diffuse large B-cell lymphoma. This chain links TRBV4-1 with TRBJ1-2, with D unresolved. This CDR3 reads CASSQDTEAYYGYTF. The CDR3 nucleotides read TGCGCCAGCAGCCAAGATACCGAGGCGTACTATGGCTACACCTTC.